Sequencing of this T cell receptor beta chain was carried out in a study of blood T cell repertoires in COVID-19. Germline CDR1 is LGHNT and CDR2 is FRNRAP. Trimming left V 6 bases short and J 6 bases short, with 23 bases between. This CDR3 spans 16 amino acids. Per the original data handling: Reference gene primer amplification gave nucleated cell count estimates. Sequencing was performed with immunoSEQ multiplex PCR; in TCRdb, only in-frame clones are kept and a portion is missing. The DNA was the basis for D and trimming; V, J and clone size are from that table. This sample has more than 95,000 clones; roughly 80% occur once, and the top ten carry roughly 2.6%.

Sample: peripheral blood. The source of this sequence is a man aged 45-60 years with acute or convalescent COVID-19. The rearrangement joins TRBV12-5 to TRBJ1-1; D is undetermined. The CDR3 loop is CASGSPFGVGIAEAFF. The CDR3 nucleotides read TGTGCTAGTGGATCGCCCTTCGGGGTGGGTATCGCTGAAGCTTTCTTT.